This T cell receptor (beta chain) stems from a study of cytomegalovirus exposure and HLA in healthy donors. Study conclusions and caveats: Researchers catalogued roughly 170 TCR beta chains as cytomegalovirus-associated. TCR beta sequences numbering around 15,000 were associated with HLA alleles at 0.05 false discovery rate in a later analysis. Later on, a genetic analysis was performed. It linked a missense variant in DCLRE1C with V- and J-gene trimming of TCR beta.

60 Vbeta and 13 Jbeta primers were used in PCR. The method was immunoSEQ multiplex PCR; TCRdb's version includes in-frame clones alone and lacks a portion of them. The table includes tens of thousands of clones, around 81% detected once. On this clone: The antigen is not known.

This TCR was sampled from a male donor in good health and CMV-seropositive. Sample: PBMCs.

CDR3 sequence reads: CASSGDRGNTEAFF. In DNA, the CDR3 is TGTGCCAGCAGTGGGGACAGGGGGAACACTGAAGCTTTCTTT. The V call is TRBV2, the J call TRBJ1-1; 10 bases are a match to TRBD1. The germline CDR1 and CDR2 sequences are SNHLY and FYNNEI. CDR3 size: 14 residues. Trimming cost V 4 bases and J 1 base; bases outside gene matches: 0.